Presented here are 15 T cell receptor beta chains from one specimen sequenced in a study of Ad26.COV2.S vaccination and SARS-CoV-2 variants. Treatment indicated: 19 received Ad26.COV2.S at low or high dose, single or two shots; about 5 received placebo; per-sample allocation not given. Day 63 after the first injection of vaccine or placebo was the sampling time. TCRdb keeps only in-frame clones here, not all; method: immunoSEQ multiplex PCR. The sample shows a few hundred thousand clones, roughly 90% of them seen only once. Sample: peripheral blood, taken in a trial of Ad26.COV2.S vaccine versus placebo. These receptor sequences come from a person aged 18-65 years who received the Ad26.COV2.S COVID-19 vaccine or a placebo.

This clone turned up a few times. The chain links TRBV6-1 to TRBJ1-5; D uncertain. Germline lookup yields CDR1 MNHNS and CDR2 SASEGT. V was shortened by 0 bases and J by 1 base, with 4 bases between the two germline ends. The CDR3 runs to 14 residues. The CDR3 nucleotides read TGTGCCAGCAGTGAAGCGTACAGCAATCAGCCCCAGCATTTT. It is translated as CASSEAYSNQPQHF.

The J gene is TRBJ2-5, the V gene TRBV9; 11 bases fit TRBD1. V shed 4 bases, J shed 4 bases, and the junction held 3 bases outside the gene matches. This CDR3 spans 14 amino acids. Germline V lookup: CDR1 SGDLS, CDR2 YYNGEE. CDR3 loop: CASSPGTGGETQYF. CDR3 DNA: TGTGCCAGCAGCCCCGGGACAGGGGGAGAGACCCAGTACTTC. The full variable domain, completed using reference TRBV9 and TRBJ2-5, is DSGVTQTPKHLITATGQRVTLRCSPRSGDLSVYWYQQSLDQGLQFLIQYYNGEERAKGNILERFSAQQFPDLHSELNLSSLELGDSALYFCASSPGTGGETQYFGPGTRLLVL.

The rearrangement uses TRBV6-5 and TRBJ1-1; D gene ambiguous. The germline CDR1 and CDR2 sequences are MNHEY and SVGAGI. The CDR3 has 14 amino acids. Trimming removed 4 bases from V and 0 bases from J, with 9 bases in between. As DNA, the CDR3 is TGTGCCAGCAGTTCGGCGCCGGTGAACACTGAAGCTTTCTTT. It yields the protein CASSSAPVNTEAFF.

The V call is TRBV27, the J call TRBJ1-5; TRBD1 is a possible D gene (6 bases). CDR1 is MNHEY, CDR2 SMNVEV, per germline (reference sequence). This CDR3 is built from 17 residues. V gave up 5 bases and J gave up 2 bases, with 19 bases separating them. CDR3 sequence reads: CASSRRVGGLRNQPQHF. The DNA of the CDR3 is TGTGCCAGCAGTCGCCGGGTAGGGGGTTTGCGCAATCAGCCCCAGCATTTT.

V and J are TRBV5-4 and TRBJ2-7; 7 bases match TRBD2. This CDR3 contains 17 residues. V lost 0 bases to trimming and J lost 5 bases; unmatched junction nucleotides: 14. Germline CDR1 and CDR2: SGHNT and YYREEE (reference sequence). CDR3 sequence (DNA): TGTGCCAGCAGCTTGGGCGGGACGGTCTCCGGGAGGAACGAGCAGTACTTC. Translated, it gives CASSLGGTVSGRNEQYF.

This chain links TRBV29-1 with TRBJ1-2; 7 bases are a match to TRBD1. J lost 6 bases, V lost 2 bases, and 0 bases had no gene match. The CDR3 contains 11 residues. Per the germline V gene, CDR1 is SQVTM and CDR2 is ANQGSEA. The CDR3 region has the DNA TGCAGCGTTGAAAGGGGGCATGGCTACACCTTC. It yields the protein CSVERGHGYTF.

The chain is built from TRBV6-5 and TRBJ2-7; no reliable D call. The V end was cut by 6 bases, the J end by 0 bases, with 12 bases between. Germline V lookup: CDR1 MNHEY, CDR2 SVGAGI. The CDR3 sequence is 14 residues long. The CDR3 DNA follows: TGTGCCAGCAGCCGATACTCTAACTCCTACGAGCAGTACTTC. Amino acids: CASSRYSNSYEQYF.

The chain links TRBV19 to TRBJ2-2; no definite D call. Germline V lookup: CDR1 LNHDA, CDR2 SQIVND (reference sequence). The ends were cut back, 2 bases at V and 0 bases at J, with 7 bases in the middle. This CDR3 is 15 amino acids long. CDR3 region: CASSIMGTNTGELFF. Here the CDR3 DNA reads TGTGCCAGTAGTATAATGGGGACGAACACCGGGGAGCTGTTTTTT. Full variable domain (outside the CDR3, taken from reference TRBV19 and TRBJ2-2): DGGITQSPKYLFRKEGQNVTLSCEQNLNHDAMYWYRQDPGQGLRLIYYSQIVNDFQKGDIAEGYSVSREKKESFPLTVTSAQKNPTAFYLCASSIMGTNTGELFFGEGSRLTVL.

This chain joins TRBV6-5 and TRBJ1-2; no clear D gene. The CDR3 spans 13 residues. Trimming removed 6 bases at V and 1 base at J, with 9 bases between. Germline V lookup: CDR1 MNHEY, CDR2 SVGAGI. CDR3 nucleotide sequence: TGTGCCAGCAGAACCGACGGTAACTATGGCTACACCTTC. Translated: CASRTDGNYGYTF.

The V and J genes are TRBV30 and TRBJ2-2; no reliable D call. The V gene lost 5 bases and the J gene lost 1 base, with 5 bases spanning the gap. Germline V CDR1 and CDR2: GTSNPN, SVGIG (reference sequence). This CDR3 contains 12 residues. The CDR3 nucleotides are TGTGCCTGGGGCTTGAACACCGGGGAGCTGTTTTTT. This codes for CAWGLNTGELFF.

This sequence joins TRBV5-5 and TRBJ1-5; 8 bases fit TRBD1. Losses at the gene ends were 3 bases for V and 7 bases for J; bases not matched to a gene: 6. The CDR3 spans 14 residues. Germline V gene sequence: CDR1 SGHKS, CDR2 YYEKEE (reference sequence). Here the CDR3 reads CASSYGQGEQPQHF. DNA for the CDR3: TGTGCCAGCAGCTACGGACAGGGCGAACAGCCCCAGCATTTT.

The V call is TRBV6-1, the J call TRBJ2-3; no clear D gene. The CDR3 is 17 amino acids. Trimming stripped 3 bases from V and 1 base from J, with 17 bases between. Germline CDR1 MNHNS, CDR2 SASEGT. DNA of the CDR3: TGTGCCAGCAGTGATAAAGGTAGCAGCCAAGGCACAGATACGCAGTATTTT. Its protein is CASSDKGSSQGTDTQYF.

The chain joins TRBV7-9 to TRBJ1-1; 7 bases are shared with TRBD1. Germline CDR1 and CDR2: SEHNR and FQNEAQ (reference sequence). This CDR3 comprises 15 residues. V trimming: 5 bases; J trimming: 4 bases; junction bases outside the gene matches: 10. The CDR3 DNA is TGTGCCAGCAGCCGGGGACAGCCCCTCGGCACTGAAGCTTTCTTT. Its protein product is CASSRGQPLGTEAFF.

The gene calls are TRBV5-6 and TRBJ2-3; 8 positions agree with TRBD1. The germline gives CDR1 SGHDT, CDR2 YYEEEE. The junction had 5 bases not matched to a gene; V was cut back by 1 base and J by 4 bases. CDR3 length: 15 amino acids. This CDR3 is CASSLRAGGADTQYF. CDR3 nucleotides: TGTGCCAGCAGCTTGAGGGCAGGGGGCGCAGATACGCAGTATTTT.

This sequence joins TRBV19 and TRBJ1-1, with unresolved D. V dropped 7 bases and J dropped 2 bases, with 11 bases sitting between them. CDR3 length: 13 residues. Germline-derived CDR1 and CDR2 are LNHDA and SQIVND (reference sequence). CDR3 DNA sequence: TGTGCCAGTAATCTGGGATCAAACACTGAAGCTTTCTTT. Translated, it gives CASNLGSNTEAFF.